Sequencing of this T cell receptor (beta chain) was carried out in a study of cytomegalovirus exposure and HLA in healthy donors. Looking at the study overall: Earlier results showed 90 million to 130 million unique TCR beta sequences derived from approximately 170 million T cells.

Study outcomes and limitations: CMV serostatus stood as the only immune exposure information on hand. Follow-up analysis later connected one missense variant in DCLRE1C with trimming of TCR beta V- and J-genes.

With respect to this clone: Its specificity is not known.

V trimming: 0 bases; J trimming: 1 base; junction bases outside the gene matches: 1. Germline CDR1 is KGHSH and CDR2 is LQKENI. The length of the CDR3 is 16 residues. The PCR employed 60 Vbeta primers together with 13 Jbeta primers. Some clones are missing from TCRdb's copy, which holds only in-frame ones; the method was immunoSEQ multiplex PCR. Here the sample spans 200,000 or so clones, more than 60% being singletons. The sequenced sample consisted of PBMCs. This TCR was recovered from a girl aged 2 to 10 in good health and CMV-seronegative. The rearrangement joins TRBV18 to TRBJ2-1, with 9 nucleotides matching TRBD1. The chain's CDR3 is CASSPPGTGSYNEQFF. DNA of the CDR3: TGTGCCAGCTCACCACCGGGGACAGGGTCCTACAATGAGCAGTTCTTC.